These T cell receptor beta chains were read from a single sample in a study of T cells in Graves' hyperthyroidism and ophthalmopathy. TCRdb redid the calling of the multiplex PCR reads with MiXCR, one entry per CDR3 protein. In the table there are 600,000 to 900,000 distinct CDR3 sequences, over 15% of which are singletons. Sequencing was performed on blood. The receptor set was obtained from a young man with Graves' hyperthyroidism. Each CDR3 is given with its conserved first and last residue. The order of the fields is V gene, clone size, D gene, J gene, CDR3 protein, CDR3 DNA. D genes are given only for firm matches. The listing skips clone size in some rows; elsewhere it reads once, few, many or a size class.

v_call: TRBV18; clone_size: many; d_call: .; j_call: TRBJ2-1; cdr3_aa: CASSPPSYYNEQFF; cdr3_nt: TGTGCCAGCTCACCACCTAGCTACTACAATGAGCAGTTCTTC
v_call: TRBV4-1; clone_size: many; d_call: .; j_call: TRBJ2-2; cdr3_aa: CASSQTTGGWAGELFF; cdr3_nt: TGCGCCAGCAGCCAAACAACCGGGGGCTGGGCCGGGGAGCTGTTTTTT
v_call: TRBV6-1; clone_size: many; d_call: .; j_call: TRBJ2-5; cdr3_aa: CASRTVTLETQYF; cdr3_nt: TGTGCCAGCAGAACGGTTACGTTGGAGACCCAGTACTTC
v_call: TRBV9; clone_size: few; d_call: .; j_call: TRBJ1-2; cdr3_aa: CASSVEDRFLYGYTF; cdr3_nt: TGTGCCAGCAGCGTCGAGGACCGCTTCCTCTATGGCTACACCTTC
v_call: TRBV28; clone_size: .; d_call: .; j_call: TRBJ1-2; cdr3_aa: CASSLLDRIYGYTF; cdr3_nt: TGTGCCAGCAGTTTACTTGACAGGATCTATGGCTACACCTTC
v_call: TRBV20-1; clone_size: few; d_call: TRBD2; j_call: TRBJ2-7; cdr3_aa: CSARGASGRVLGEQYF; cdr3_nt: TGCAGTGCTAGGGGGGCTAGCGGGAGAGTTCTAGGAGAGCAGTACTTC
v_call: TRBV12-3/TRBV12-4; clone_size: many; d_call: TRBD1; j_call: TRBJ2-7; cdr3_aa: CASSATGTATYEQYF; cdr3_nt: TGTGCCAGCAGTGCCACCGGGACAGCTACCTACGAGCAGTACTTC
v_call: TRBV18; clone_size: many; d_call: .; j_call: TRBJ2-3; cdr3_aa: CASSPPSGSTDTQYF; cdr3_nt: TGTGCCAGCTCACCCCCGAGCGGGAGCACAGATACGCAGTATTTT
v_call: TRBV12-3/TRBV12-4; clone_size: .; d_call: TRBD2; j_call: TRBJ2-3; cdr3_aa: CASSLREEDTQYF; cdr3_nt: TGTGCCAGCAGTTTGCGGGAGGAGGATACGCAGTATTTT
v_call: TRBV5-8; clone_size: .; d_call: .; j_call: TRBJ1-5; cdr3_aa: CASSLFQGENQPQHF; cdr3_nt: TGTGCCAGCAGCTTATTCCAGGGAGAGAATCAGCCCCAGCATTTT
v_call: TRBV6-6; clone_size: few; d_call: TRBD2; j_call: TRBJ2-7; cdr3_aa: CASSYSPGLAGDSYEQYF; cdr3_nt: TGTGCCAGCAGTTACTCCCCGGGACTAGCGGGAGATTCCTACGAGCAGTACTTC
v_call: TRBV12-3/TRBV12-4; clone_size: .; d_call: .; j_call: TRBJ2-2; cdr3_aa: CASGVQNTGELFF; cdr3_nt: TGTGCCAGCGGGGTACAGAACACCGGGGAGCTGTTTTTT
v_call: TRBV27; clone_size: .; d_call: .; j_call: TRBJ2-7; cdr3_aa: CASSLLTGEGEQYF; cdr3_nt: TGTGCCAGCAGTTTATTGACAGGGGAGGGAGAGCAGTACTTC
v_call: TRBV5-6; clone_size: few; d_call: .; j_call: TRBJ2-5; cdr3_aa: CASSSRTGRDGVGTQYF; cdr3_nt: TGTGCCAGCAGCTCCCGGACAGGGAGGGACGGGGTGGGGACCCAGTACTTC
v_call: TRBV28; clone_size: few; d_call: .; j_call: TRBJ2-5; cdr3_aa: CASRPYRASHLQQETQYF; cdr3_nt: TGTGCCAGCAGACCCTACAGGGCCTCTCACTTACAACAAGAGACCCAGTACTTC
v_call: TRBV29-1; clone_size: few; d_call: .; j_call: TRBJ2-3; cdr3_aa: CSVDLAGGTDTQYF; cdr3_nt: TGCAGCGTTGACCTCGCCGGAGGCACAGATACGCAGTATTTT
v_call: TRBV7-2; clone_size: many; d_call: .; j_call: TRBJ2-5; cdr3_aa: CASSQGGLGETQYF; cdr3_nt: TGTGCCAGCAGTCAAGGGGGATTGGGAGAGACCCAGTACTTC
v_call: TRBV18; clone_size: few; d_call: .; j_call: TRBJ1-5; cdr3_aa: CASSPDAVLYQPQHF; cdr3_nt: TGTGCCAGCTCACCAGATGCAGTTTTATATCAGCCCCAGCATTTT
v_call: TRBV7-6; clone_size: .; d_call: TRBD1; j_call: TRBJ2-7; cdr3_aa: CASSSRTGGYEQYF; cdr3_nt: TGTGCCAGCAGCTCCAGGACAGGGGGCTACGAGCAGTACTTC
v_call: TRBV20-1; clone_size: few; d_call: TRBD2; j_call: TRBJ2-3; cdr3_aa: CSARDGLAGGGDTQYF; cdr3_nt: TGCAGTGCTAGAGATGGTCTAGCGGGAGGGGGAGATACGCAGTATTTT
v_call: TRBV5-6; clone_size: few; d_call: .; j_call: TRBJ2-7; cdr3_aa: CASSLGRWYEQYF; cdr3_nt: TGTGCCAGCAGCTTGGGACGGTGGTACGAGCAGTACTTC
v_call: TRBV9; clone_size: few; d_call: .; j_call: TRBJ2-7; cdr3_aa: CASSVGTTYEQYF; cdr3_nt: TGTGCCAGCAGCGTAGGGACTACCTACGAGCAGTACTTC
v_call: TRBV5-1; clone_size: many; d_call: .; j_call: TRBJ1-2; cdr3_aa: CASSPDTQGYTF; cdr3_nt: TGCGCCAGCAGCCCGGACACTCAAGGCTACACCTTC
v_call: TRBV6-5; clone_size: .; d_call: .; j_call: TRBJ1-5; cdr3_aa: CASSYGQAKPGEPQHF; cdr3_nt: TGTGCCAGCAGTTACGGGCAGGCCAAACCCGGGGAGCCCCAGCATTTT
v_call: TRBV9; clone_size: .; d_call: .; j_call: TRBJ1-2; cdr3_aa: CASSAQIGSNYGYTF; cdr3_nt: TGTGCCAGCAGCGCACAAATAGGATCTAACTATGGCTACACCTTC
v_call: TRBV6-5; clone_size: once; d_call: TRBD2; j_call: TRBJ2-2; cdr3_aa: CASSYSWTSSHHGELFF; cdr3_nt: TGTGCCAGCAGTTACAGCTGGACTAGCTCTCATCACGGGGAGCTGTTTTTT
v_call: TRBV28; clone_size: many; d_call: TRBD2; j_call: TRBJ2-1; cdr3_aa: CASSSTSGRGYGEQFF; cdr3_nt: TGTGCCAGCAGTTCGACTAGCGGGAGGGGTTACGGCGAGCAGTTCTTC
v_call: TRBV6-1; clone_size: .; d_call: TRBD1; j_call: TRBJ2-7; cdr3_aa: CASSGQGAGKSYEQYF; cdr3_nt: TGTGCCAGCAGCGGACAGGGGGCGGGGAAATCCTACGAGCAGTACTTC
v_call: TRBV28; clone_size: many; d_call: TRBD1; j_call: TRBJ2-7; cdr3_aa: CASSSQGQSPYEQYF; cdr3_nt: TGTGCCAGCAGTTCACAGGGACAGTCTCCCTACGAGCAGTACTTC
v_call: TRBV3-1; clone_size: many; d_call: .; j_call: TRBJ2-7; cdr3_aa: CASSHRGGTAYYEQYF; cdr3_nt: TGTGCCAGCAGCCATCGGGGGGGGACAGCCTACTACGAGCAGTACTTC
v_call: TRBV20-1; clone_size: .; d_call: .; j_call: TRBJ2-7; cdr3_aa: CSAFPVYEQYF; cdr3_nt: TGCAGTGCTTTCCCGGTGTACGAGCAGTACTTC
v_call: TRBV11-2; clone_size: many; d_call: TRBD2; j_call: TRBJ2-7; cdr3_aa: CASSSPGLATSYEQYF; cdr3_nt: TGTGCCAGCAGCTCTCCGGGACTAGCGACGTCCTACGAGCAGTACTTC
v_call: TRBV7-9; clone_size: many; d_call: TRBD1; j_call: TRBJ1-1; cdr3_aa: CASSARAQGASTEAFF; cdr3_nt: TGTGCCAGCAGCGCACGCGCCCAGGGGGCGAGCACTGAAGCTTTCTTT
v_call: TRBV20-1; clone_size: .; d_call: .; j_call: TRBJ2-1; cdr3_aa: CSASSVASYNEQFF; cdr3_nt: TGCAGTGCTAGTAGCGTGGCCTCCTACAATGAGCAGTTCTTC
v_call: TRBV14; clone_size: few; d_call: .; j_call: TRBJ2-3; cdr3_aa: CASSQWRTDTQYF; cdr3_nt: TGTGCCAGCAGCCAATGGAGGACAGATACGCAGTATTTT
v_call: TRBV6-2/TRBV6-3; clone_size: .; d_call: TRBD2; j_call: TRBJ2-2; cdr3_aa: CASSGLAGKGWTGELFF; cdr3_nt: TGTGCCAGCAGCGGACTAGCGGGGAAGGGATGGACCGGGGAGCTGTTTTTT
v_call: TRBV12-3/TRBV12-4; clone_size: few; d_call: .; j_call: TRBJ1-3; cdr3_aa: CASGTAPSGNTIYF; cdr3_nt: TGTGCCAGCGGTACCGCCCCCTCTGGAAACACCATATATTTT
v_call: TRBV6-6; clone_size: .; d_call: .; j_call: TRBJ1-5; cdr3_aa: CASSYEGTYSNQPQHF; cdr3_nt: TGTGCCAGCAGTTACGAGGGGACGTATAGCAATCAGCCCCAGCATTTT
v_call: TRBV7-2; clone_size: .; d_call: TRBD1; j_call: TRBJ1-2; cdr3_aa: CASRPIRGQGNYSYTF; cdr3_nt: TGTGCCAGCAGACCTATCCGGGGACAGGGGAACTATAGCTACACCTTC
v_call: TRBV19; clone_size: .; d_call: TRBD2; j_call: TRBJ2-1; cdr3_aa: CASSIGVAGVGNEQFF; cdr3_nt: TGTGCCAGTAGTATAGGGGTAGCGGGAGTTGGGAATGAGCAGTTCTTC
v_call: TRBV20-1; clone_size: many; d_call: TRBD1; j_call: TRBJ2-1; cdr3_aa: CSALGQGHSYNEQFF; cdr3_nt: TGCAGTGCTCTCGGACAGGGCCATTCCTACAATGAGCAGTTCTTC
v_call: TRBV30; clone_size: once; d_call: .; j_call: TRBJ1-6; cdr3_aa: CASSGYNSPLHF; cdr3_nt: TGTGCCTCATCAGGTTACAATTCACCCCTCCACTTT
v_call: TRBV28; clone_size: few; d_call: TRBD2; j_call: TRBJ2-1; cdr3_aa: CASSSRTSGERYNEQFF; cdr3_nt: TGTGCCAGCAGTTCAAGGACTAGCGGGGAACGTTACAATGAGCAGTTCTTC
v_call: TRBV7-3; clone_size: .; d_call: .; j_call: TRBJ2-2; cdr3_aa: CASSLSGPRSTGELFF; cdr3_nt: TGTGCCAGCAGCTTATCAGGCCCCCGGAGCACCGGGGAGCTGTTTTTT
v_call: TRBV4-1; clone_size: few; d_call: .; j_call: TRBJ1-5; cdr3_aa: CASSQDIDRYNQPQHF; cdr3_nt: TGCGCCAGCAGCCAAGATATCGACAGATACAATCAGCCCCAGCATTTT
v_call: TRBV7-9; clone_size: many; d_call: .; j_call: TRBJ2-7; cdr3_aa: CASSWTSYEQYF; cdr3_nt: TGTGCCAGCAGCTGGACCTCCTACGAGCAGTACTTC
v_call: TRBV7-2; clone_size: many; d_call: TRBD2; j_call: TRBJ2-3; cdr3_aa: CASSVSGRPGGDTQYF; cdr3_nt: TGTGCCAGCAGCGTCAGCGGGAGGCCCGGGGGAGATACGCAGTATTTT
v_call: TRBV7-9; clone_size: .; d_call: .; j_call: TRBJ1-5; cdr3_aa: CASSLASWAGNQPQHF; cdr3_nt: TGTGCCAGCAGCTTAGCAAGTTGGGCAGGCAATCAGCCCCAGCATTTT
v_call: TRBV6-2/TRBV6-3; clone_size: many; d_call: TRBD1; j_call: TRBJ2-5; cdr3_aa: CASTGRGPETQYF; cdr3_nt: TGTGCCAGCACCGGCAGGGGGCCAGAGACCCAGTACTTC
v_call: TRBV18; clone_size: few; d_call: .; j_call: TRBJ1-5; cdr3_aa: CASSPGDTQPQHF; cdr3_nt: TGTGCCAGCTCACCGGGGGATACTCAGCCCCAGCATTTT
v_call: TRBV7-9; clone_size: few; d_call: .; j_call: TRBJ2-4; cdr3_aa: CASSFWERENIQYF; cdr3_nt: TGTGCCAGCAGCTTCTGGGAGAGGGAAAACATTCAGTACTTC
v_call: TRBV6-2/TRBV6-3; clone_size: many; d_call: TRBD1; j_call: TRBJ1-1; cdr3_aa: CASRRQGGDTEAFF; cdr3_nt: TGTGCCAGCCGGAGACAGGGAGGGGACACTGAAGCTTTCTTT
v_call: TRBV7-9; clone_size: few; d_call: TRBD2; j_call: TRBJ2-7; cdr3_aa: CASRLAGPYEQYF; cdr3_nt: TGTGCCAGCCGCTTAGCGGGCCCCTACGAGCAGTACTTC
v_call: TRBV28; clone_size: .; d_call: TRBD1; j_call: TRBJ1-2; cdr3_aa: CASSSRDRDSNGCTF; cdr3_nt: TGTGCCAGCAGTTCCAGGGACAGGGACAGCAATGGCTGCACCTTC
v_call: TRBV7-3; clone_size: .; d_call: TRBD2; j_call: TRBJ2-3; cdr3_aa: CASSLTRPRTSGNTDTQYF; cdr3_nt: TGTGCCAGCAGCTTAACCCGCCCAAGGACTAGCGGGAACACAGATACGCAGTATTTT
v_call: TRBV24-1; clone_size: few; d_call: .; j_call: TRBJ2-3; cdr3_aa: CATSDRPRAKKDTQYF; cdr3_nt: TGTGCCACCAGTGATAGGCCCCGCGCAAAAAAAGATACGCAGTATTTT
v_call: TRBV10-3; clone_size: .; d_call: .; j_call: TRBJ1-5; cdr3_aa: CAISEAGRGNQPQHF; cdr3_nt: TGTGCCATCAGTGAGGCAGGGCGCGGCAATCAGCCCCAGCATTTT
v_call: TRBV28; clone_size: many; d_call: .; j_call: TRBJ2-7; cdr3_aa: CASSWRGASYEQYF; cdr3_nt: TGTGCCAGCAGTTGGAGGGGGGCCTCCTACGAGCAGTACTTC